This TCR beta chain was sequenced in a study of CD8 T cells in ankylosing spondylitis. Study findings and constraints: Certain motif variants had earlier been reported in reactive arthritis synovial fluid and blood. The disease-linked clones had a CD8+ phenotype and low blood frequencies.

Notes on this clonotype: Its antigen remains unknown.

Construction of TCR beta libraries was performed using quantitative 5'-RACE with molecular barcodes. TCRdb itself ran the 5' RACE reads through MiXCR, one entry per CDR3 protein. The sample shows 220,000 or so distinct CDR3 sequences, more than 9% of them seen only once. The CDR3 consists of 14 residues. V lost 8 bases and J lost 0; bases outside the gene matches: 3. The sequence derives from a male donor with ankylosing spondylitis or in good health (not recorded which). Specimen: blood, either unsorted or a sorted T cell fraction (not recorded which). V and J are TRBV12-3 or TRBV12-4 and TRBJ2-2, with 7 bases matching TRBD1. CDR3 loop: CASEDRANTGELFF. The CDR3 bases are TGTGCCAGCGAAGACAGGGCGAACACCGGGGAGCTGTTTTTT.